This T cell receptor beta chain was sequenced during a study of technical replicates of blood from a handful of donors. TCRdb's table, derived via immunoSEQ multiplex PCR, lists solely in-frame clones and lacks some. The sample yields some 62,000 clones, 80% to 90% seen once. CDR3 length: 14 amino acids. Germline V gene lookup returns CDR1 SNHLY and CDR2 FYNNEI. Trimming removed 1 base from V and 9 bases from J; junction bases left unmatched: 3. This chain links TRBV2 with TRBJ1-6; 7 positions agree with TRBD1. Material for sequencing was PBMCs. This sequence originates from a human donor in good health. Some clones in this sample may be carry-over from other donors' samples. The CDR3: CASSEVAGGSPLHF. In nucleotides, the CDR3 is TGTGCCAGCAGTGAAGTGGCAGGGGGTTCACCCCTCCACTTT.